This paragraph covers one T cell receptor (beta chain) sequence. The sample comes from a study of radiotherapy plus CTLA-4 blockade in lung cancer. Across the study: Among enrolled patients, about 18% responded and 30% to 40% achieved disease control.

Looked up from germline, CDR1 is SGHTA and CDR2 is FQGTGA. V dropped 1 base and J dropped 0 bases, with 7 bases sitting between them. This CDR3 has 15 residues. Sequencing was performed with immunoSEQ multiplex PCR; in TCRdb, only in-frame clones are kept and a portion is missing. The profile shows 23,000 or so clones, over 70% of them singletons. Specimen: peripheral blood, collected from a patient treated with radiotherapy plus ipilimumab. V and J are TRBV7-3 and TRBJ2-1; D ambiguous. This clonotype originated in a human donor with non-small cell lung cancer who had stable disease on radiotherapy plus ipilimumab. CDR3 in amino acids: CASSLSWSSYNEQFF. For the CDR3, the DNA is TGTGCCAGCAGCTTAAGCTGGAGCTCCTACAATGAGCAGTTCTTC.